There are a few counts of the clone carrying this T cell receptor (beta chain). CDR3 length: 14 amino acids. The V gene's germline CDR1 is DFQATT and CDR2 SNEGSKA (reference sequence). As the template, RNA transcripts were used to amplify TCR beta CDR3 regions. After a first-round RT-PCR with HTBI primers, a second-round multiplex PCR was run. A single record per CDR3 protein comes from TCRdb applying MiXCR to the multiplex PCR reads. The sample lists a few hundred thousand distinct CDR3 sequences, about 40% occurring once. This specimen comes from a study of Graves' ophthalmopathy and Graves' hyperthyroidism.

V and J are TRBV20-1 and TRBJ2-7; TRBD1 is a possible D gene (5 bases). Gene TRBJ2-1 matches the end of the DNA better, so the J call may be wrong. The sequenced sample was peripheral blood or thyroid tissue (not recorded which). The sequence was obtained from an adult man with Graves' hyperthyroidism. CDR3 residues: CSAMAAGRQGEQFF. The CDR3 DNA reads TGCAGTGCTATGGCGGCAGGGCGGCAGGGCGAGCAGTTCTTC.